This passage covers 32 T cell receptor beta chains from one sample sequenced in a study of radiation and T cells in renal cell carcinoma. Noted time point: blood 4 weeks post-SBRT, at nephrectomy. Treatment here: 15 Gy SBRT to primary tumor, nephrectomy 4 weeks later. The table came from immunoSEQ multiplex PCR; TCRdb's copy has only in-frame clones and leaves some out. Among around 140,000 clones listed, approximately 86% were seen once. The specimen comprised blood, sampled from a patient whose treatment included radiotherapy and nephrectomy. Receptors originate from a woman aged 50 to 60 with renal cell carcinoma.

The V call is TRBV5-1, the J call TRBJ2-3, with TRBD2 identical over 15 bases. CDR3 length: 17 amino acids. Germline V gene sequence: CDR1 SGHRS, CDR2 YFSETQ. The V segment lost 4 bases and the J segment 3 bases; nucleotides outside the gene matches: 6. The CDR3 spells CASSPGLAGGFTDTQYF. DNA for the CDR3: TGCGCCAGCAGCCCCGGACTAGCGGGGGGGTTTACAGATACGCAGTATTTT.

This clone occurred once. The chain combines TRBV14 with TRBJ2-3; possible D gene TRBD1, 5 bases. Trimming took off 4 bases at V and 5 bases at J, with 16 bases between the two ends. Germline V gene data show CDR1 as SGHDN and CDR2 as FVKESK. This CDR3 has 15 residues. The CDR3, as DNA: TGTGCCAGCAGCCTTATAGACAGAGAGGAAGATACGCAGTATTTT. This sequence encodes CASSLIDREEDTQYF.

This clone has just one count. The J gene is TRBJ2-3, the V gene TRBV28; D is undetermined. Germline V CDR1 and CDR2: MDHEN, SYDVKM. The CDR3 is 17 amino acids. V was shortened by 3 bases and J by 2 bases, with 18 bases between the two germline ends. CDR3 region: CASSLFVSGKNTDTQYF. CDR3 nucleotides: TGTGCCAGCAGTTTGTTTGTGAGTGGGAAAAACACAGATACGCAGTATTTT.

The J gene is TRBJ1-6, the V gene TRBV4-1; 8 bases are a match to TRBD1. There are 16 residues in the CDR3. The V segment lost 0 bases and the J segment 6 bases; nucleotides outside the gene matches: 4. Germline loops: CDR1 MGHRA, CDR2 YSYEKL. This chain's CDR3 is CASSQEMTGANSPLHF. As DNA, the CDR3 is TGCGCCAGCAGCCAAGAAATGACAGGGGCTAATTCACCCCTCCACTTT.

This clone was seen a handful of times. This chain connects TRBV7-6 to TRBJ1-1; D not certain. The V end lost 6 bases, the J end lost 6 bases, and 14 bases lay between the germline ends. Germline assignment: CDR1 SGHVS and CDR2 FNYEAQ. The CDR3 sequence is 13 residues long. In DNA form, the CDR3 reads TGTGCCAGCAGGCCCTCGGTCGCCCCTGAAGCTTTCTTT. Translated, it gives CASRPSVAPEAFF.

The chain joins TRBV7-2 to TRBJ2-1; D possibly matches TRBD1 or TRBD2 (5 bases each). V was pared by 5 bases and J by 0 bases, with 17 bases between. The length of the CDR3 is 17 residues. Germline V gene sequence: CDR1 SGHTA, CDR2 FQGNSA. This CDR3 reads CASSARRDVSSYNEQFF. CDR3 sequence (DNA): TGTGCCAGCAGCGCCCGACGGGACGTCAGCTCCTACAATGAGCAGTTCTTC. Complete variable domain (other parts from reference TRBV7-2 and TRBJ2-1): GAGVSQSPSNKVTEKGKDVELRCDPISGHTALYWYRQSLGQGLEFLIYFQGNSAPDKSGLPSDRFSAERTGGSVSTLTIQRTQQEDSAVYLCASSARRDVSSYNEQFFGPGTRLTVL.

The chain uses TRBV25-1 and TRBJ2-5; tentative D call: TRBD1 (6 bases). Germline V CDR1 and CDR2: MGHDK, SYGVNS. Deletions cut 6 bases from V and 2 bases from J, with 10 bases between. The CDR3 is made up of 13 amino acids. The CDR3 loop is CASSEDRQETQYF. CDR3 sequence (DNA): TGTGCCAGCAGCGAGGACAGACAAGAGACCCAGTACTTC.

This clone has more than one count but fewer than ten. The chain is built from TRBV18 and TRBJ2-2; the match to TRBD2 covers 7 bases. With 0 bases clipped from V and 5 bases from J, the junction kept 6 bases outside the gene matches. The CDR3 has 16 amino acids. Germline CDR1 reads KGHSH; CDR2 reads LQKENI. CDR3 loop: CASSPPGGIGTGELFF. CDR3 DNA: TGTGCCAGCTCACCACCGGGAGGGATCGGGACCGGGGAGCTGTTTTTT. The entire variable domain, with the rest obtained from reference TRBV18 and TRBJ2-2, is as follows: NAGVMQNPRHLVRRRGQEARLRCSPMKGHSHVYWYRQLPEEGLKFMVYLQKENIIDESGMPKERFSAEFPKEGPSILRIQQVVRGDSAAYFCASSPPGGIGTGELFFGEGSRLTVL.

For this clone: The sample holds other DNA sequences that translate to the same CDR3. DNA of the CDR3: TGTGCCAGTAGTCCCGGGGGAGATACGCAGTATTTT. Protein: CASSPGGDTQYF. The rearrangement uses TRBV19 and TRBJ2-3, with a tentative D call TRBD2 (6 bases). Germline-derived CDR1 and CDR2 are LNHDA and SQIVND (reference sequence). The V and J ends lost 5 bases and 5 bases respectively, with 8 bases between them. This CDR3 region has 12 residues.

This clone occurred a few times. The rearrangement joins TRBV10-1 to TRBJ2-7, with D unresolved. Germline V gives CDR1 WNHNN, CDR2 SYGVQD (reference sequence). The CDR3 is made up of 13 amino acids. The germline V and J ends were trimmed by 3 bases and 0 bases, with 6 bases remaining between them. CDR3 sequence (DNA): TGCGCCAGCAGTGAAGGGATCTCCTACGAGCAGTACTTC. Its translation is CASSEGISYEQYF.

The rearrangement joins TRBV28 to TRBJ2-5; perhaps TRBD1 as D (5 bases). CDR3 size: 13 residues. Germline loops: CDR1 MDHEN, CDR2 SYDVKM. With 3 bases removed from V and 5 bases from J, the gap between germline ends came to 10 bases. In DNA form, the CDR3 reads TGTGCCAGCAGTTTGGCAGGGAAGGAGACCCAGTACTTC. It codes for CASSLAGKETQYF.

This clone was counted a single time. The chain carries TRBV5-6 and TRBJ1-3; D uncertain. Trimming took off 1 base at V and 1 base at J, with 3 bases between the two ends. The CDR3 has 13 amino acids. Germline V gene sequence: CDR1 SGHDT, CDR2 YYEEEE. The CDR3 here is CASSLSSGNTIYF. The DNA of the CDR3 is TGTGCCAGCAGCTTGTCGTCTGGAAACACCATATATTTT.

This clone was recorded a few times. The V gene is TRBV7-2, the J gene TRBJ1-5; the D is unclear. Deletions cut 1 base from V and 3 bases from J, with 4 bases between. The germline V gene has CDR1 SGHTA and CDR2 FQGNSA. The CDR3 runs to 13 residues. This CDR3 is CASSLGANQPQHF. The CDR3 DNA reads TGTGCCAGCAGCTTAGGCGCCAATCAGCCCCAGCATTTT.

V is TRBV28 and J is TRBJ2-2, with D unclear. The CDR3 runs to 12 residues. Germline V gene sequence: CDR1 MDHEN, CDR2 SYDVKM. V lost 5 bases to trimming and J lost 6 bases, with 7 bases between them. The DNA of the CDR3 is TGTGCCAGCAGTCCTAATCCCGGGGAGCTGTTTTTT. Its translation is CASSPNPGELFF.

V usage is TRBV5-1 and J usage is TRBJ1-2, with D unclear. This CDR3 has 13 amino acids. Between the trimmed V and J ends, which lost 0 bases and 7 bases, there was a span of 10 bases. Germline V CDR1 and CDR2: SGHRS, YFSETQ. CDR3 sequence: CASSLGENGGYTF. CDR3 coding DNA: TGCGCCAGCAGCTTGGGAGAGAACGGTGGCTACACCTTC.

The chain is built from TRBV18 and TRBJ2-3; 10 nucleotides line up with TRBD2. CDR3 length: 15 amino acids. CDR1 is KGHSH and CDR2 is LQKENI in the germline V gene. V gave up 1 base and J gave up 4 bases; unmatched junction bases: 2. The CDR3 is CASSPLAGGPDTQYF. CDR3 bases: TGTGCCAGCTCACCACTAGCGGGAGGTCCAGATACGCAGTATTTT.

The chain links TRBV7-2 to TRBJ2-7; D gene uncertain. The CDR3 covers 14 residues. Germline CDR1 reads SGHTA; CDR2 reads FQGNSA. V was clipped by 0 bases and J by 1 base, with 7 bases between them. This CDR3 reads CASSLASRSYEQYF. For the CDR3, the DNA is TGTGCCAGCAGCTTAGCTTCTCGGTCCTACGAGCAGTACTTC.

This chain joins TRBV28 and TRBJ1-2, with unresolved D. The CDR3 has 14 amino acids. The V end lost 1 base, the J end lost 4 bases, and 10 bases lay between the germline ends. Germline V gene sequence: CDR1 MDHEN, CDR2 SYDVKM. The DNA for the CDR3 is TGTGCCAGCAGTTTATCTGCAAGTACCTATGGCTACACCTTC. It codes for CASSLSASTYGYTF.

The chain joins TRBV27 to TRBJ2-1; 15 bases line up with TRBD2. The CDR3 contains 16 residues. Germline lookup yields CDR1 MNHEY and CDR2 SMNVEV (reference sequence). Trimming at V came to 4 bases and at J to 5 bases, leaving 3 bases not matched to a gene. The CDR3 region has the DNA TGTGCCAGCAGTTCCCGGACTAGCGGGAGGGACAATGAGCAGTTCTTC. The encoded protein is CASSSRTSGRDNEQFF.

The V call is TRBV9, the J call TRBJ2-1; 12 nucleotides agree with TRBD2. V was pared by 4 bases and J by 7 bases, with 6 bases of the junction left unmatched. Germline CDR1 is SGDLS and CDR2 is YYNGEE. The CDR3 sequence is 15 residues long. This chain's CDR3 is CASSPGLAGGNEQFF. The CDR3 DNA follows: TGTGCCAGCAGCCCGGGGCTAGCGGGAGGGAATGAGCAGTTCTTC.

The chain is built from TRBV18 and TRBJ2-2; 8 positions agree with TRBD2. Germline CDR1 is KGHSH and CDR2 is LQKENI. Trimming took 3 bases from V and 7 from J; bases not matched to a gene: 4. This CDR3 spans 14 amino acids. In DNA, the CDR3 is TGTGCCAGCTCACCGGAGCGGGAGTACGGGGAGCTGTTTTTT. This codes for CASSPEREYGELFF.

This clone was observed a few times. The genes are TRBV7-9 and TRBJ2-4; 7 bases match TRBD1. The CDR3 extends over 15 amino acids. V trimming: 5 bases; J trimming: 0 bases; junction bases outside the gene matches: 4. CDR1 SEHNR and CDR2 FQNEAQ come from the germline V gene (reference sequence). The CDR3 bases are TGTGCCAGCAGCGGGGGACAGTTAGCCAAAAACATTCAGTACTTC. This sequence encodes CASSGGQLAKNIQYF.

Written as DNA, the CDR3 is TGCGCCAGCAGCCAAGAACCGGGAGCGGGTTGGCGGGCTTTCTTT. This translates into CASSQEPGAGWRAFF. The chain joins TRBV4-1 to TRBJ1-1; D remains ambiguous. V was shortened by 0 bases and J by 11 bases, with 19 bases between the two germline ends. This CDR3 is 15 amino acids long. Germline CDR1 is MGHRA and CDR2 is YSYEKL.

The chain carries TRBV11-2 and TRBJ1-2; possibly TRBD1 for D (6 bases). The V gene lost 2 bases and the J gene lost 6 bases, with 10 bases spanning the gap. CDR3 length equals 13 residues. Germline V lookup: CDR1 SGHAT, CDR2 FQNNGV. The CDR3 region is CASSLNRVDGYTF. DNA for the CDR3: TGTGCCAGCAGCTTAAACAGGGTAGATGGCTACACCTTC.

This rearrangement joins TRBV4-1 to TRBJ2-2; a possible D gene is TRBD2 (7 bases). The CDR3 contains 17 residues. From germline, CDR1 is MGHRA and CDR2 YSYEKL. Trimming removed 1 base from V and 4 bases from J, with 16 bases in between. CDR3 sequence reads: CASSQAPGGQVTGELFF. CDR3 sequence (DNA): TGCGCCAGCAGCCAAGCGCCCGGGGGGCAGGTCACCGGGGAGCTGTTTTTT.

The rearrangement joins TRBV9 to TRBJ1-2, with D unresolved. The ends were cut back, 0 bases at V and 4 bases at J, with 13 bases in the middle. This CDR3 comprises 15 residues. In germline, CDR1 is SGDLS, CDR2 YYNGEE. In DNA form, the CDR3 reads TGTGCCAGCAGCGTAGAGGCAAGCAATATCTATGGCTACACCTTC. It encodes CASSVEASNIYGYTF.

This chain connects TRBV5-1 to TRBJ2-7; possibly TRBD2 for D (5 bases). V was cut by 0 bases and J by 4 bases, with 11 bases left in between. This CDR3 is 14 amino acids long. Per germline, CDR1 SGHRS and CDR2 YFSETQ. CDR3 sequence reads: CASSLELTGYEQYF. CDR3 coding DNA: TGCGCCAGCAGCTTGGAACTTACGGGATACGAGCAGTACTTC.

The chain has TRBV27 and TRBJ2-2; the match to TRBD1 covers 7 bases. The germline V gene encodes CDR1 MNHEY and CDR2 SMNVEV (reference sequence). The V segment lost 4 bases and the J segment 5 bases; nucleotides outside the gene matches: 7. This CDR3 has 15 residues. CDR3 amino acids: CASSSRQGGTGELFF. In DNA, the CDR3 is TGTGCCAGCAGTTCACGACAGGGTGGAACCGGGGAGCTGTTTTTT.

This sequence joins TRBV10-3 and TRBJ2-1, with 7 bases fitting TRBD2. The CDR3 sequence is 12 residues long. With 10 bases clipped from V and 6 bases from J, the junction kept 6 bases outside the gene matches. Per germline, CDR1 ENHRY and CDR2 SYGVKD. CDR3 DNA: TGTGCCACCACGGGCGGGAGCAATGAGCAGTTCTTC. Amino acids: CATTGGSNEQFF.

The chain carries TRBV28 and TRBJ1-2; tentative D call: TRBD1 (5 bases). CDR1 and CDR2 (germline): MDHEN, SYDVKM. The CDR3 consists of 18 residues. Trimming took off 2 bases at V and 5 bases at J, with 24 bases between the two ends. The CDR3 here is CASSLLVITQGRGYGYTF. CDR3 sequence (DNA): TGTGCCAGCAGTTTACTCGTGATTACGCAGGGTAGGGGTTATGGCTACACCTTC.

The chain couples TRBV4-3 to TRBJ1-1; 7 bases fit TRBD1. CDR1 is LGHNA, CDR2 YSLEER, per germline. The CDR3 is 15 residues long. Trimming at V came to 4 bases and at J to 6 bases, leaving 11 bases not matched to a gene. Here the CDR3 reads CASSREQGTKSEAFF. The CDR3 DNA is TGCGCCAGCAGCCGAGAACAGGGGACCAAGTCTGAAGCTTTCTTT.

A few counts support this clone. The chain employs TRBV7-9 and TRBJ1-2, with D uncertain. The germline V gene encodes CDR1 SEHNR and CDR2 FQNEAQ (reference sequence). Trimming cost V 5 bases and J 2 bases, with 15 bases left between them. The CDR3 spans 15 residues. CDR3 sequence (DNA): TGTGCCAGCAGCCACCCGGGGAATATAAACTATGGCTACACCTTC. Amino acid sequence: CASSHPGNINYGYTF.